The next 24 T cell receptor beta chains were all read from a single sample in a study of technical replicates of blood from several donors. Profiling relied on immunoSEQ multiplex PCR, and the TCRdb table lists in-frame clones only, not all of them. The top ten hold 0.2% to 0.25% of the sample, which has fewer than 70,000 clones, about 95% seen once. Sequenced: T cells isolated from PBMCs. Receptor source: a human donor in good health.

This clone occurred many times. The V and J genes are TRBV7-9 and TRBJ1-1, with 9 bases lining up with TRBD1. Germline CDR1 and CDR2: SEHNR and FQNEAQ (reference sequence). CDR3 length: 14 amino acids. With V trimmed by 4 bases and J by 1 base, 1 base remained unmatched. The CDR3 DNA sequence: TGTGCCAGCAGCTGGGGACAGGGGAACACTGAAGCTTTCTTT. Residues: CASSWGQGNTEAFF.

This sequence joins TRBV20-1 and TRBJ2-7, with 9 bases aligning to TRBD2. CDR1 is DFQATT, CDR2 SNEGSKA, per germline (reference sequence). V gave up 7 bases and J gave up 5 bases; unmatched junction bases: 3. The CDR3 covers 11 residues. The CDR3 region has the DNA TGCAGTGTGGCTAGCGGGAACGAGCAGTACTTC. Protein product: CSVASGNEQYF.

This clone has more than one count but fewer than ten. The genes are TRBV9 and TRBJ1-1, with D possibly being TRBD1 (5 bases). From germline, CDR1 is SGDLS and CDR2 YYNGEE. Trimming took 4 bases from V and 1 from J, leaving 14 bases between them. This CDR3 comprises 15 residues. CDR3 DNA: TGTGCCAGCAGCCCTAGGGGCAATCGGAACACTGAAGCTTTCTTT. As protein: CASSPRGNRNTEAFF.

This clone was detected only once. This chain connects TRBV9 to TRBJ1-2; D is undetermined. Germline V gene data show CDR1 as SGDLS and CDR2 as YYNGEE. With 4 bases removed from V and 5 bases from J, the gap between germline ends came to 15 bases. CDR3 size: 14 residues. CDR3 nucleotides: TGTGCCAGCAGCTACCCGCCCGGCGGATATGGCTACACCTTC. Residues: CASSYPPGGYGYTF.

The V gene is TRBV5-1, the J gene TRBJ1-3; no definite D call. Trimming pared 0 bases from V and 2 bases from J, leaving 12 bases between. Germline CDR1 SGHRS, CDR2 YFSETQ. The CDR3 totals 16 residues. The CDR3 DNA sequence: TGCGCCAGCAGCTTGGCCACACAGATAACTGGAAACACCATATATTTT. The encoded protein is CASSLATQITGNTIYF.

The V and J genes are TRBV7-9 and TRBJ1-1; 7 nucleotides match TRBD1. Trimming took 5 bases from V and 5 from J; bases not matched to a gene: 8. This CDR3 contains 14 residues. Germline loops: CDR1 SEHNR, CDR2 FQNEAQ (reference sequence). As DNA, the CDR3 is TGTGCCAGCAGCCCCTTAGGGACAGATACTGAAGCTTTCTTT. Translated: CASSPLGTDTEAFF.

The DNA for the CDR3 is TGCGCCAGCAGGCCAGGACTAGCGGGAGCAGATACGCAGTATTTT. Protein: CASRPGLAGADTQYF. This sequence joins TRBV5-1 and TRBJ2-3, with 13 nucleotides matching TRBD2. Germline V CDR1 and CDR2: SGHRS, YFSETQ. V lost 5 bases to trimming and J lost 4 bases; unmatched junction nucleotides: 4. The CDR3 extends over 15 amino acids.

The chain is built from TRBV29-1 and TRBJ1-5; D unresolved. This CDR3 has 13 residues. Germline V gene data show CDR1 as SQVTM and CDR2 as ANQGSEA. V lost 4 bases and J lost 8, with 15 bases in between. Here the CDR3 reads CSVARRESEPQHF. DNA of the CDR3: TGCAGCGTTGCCAGGAGGGAATCAGAGCCCCAGCATTTT.

This chain joins TRBV5-1 and TRBJ2-5; D gene uncertain. The V end was cut by 0 bases, the J end by 2 bases, with 8 bases between. Germline CDR1 SGHRS, CDR2 YFSETQ. The CDR3 runs to 14 residues. The CDR3 region has the DNA TGCGCCAGCAGCTTGGGAAGCCCTCAAGAGACCCAGTACTTC. Translated, it gives CASSLGSPQETQYF.

The chain is built from TRBV12-5 and TRBJ2-2; D ambiguous. Germline V CDR1 and CDR2: LGHNT, FRNRAP. This CDR3 comprises 16 residues. The V end was cut by 6 bases, the J end by 0 bases, with 14 bases between. CDR3 nucleotides: TGTGCTAGTGGCCCAAACTTTTCACCGAACACCGGGGAGCTGTTTTTT. Encoded protein: CASGPNFSPNTGELFF.

J is TRBJ2-7 and V is TRBV7-6; D is uncertain. This CDR3 contains 15 residues. V was pared by 2 bases and J by 2 bases, with 13 bases between. Germline assignment: CDR1 SGHVS and CDR2 FNYEAQ. The CDR3 DNA sequence: TGTGCCAGCAGCTTATTGGCGGAAAAAACCTACGAGCAGTACTTC. Protein sequence: CASSLLAEKTYEQYF.

The gene calls are TRBV5-6 and TRBJ1-2; TRBD1 aligns across 7 bases. V was clipped by 5 bases and J by 6 bases; unmatched bases: 10. The CDR3 is made up of 14 amino acids. CDR1 and CDR2 from the germline V gene are SGHDT and YYEEEE. Here the CDR3 reads CASRQGQAGHGYTF. Written as DNA, the CDR3 is TGTGCCAGCAGGCAAGGACAGGCGGGGCATGGCTACACCTTC.

This clone was found a few times. The V call is TRBV5-1, the J call TRBJ2-7; 9 bases align to TRBD1. This CDR3 is 16 amino acids long. Germline V gene sequence: CDR1 SGHRS, CDR2 YFSETQ. Trimming took 0 bases from V and 2 from J; bases not matched to a gene: 6. The CDR3 bases are TGCGCCAGCAGCTTGGCCGGGACAGGGCTACCCTACGAGCAGTACTTC. Encoded protein: CASSLAGTGLPYEQYF.

Only one count was recorded for this clone. The rearrangement uses TRBV20-1 and TRBJ2-1; D not certain. CDR3 length: 11 amino acids. CDR1 is DFQATT and CDR2 is SNEGSKA in the germline V gene (reference sequence). The ends were cut back, 3 bases at V and 7 bases at J, with 7 bases in the middle. Written as DNA, the CDR3 is TGCAGTGCTAGCTTCTCGAATGAGCAGTTCTTC. Protein: CSASFSNEQFF.

The count of this clone is one. The gene calls are TRBV28 and TRBJ1-3; D unresolved. Germline CDR1 MDHEN, CDR2 SYDVKM. The CDR3 extends over 16 amino acids. V shed 4 bases and J shed 0 bases, with 13 bases lying between them. As DNA, the CDR3 is TGTGCCAGCAGTTCTCCTTTCAAGAGCTCTGGAAACACCATATATTTT. This gives the protein CASSSPFKSSGNTIYF.

J is TRBJ1-1 and V is TRBV7-9; D not certain. Germline loops: CDR1 SEHNR, CDR2 FQNEAQ (reference sequence). The V gene lost 5 bases and the J gene lost 5 bases, with 18 bases spanning the gap. There are 15 residues in the CDR3. The CDR3 DNA sequence: TGTGCCAGCAGCCCGCCGCAGGTTGATGGAACTGAAGCTTTCTTT. Its protein product is CASSPPQVDGTEAFF. Variable domain in full (rest from reference TRBV7-9 and TRBJ1-1): DTGVSQNPRHKITKRGQNVTFRCDPISEHNRLYWYRQTLGQGPEFLTYFQNEAQLEKSRLLSDRFSAERPKGSFSTLEIQRTEQGDSAMYLCASSPPQVDGTEAFFGQGTRLTVV.

The rearrangement links TRBV28 to TRBJ2-2; 9 bases fit TRBD2. CDR1 and CDR2 (germline): MDHEN, SYDVKM. The CDR3 loop spans 15 amino acids. The V segment lost 7 bases and the J segment 2 bases; nucleotides outside the gene matches: 5. The CDR3 DNA sequence: TGTGCCAGCACGGCGGGAGGGGCAAACACCGGGGAGCTGTTTTTT. Residues: CASTAGGANTGELFF.

The chain employs TRBV7-9 and TRBJ1-6, with 7 bases fitting TRBD1. Trimming at V came to 3 bases and at J to 9 bases, leaving 8 bases not matched to a gene. Germline assignment: CDR1 SEHNR and CDR2 FQNEAQ (reference sequence). The CDR3 covers 15 residues. In DNA form, the CDR3 reads TGTGCCAGCAGCTTTACCGGGACAGTGGGTTCACCCCTCCACTTT. It yields the protein CASSFTGTVGSPLHF.

The V call is TRBV7-9, the J call TRBJ1-1, with TRBD1 identical over 8 bases. From germline, CDR1 is SEHNR and CDR2 FQNEAQ (reference sequence). Trimming removed 0 bases from V and 5 bases from J; junction bases left unmatched: 8. The CDR3 totals 16 residues. CDR3 residues: CASSLAVRGRRTEAFF. Here the CDR3 DNA reads TGTGCCAGCAGCTTAGCAGTCAGGGGGCGAAGGACTGAAGCTTTCTTT. The variable domain in full, completed from reference TRBV7-9 and TRBJ1-1, reads DTGVSQNPRHKITKRGQNVTFRCDPISEHNRLYWYRQTLGQGPEFLTYFQNEAQLEKSRLLSDRFSAERPKGSFSTLEIQRTEQGDSAMYLCASSLAVRGRRTEAFFGQGTRLTVV.

V gene TRBV5-1 combines with J gene TRBJ2-1; weak D call: TRBD2 (5 bases). Per the germline V gene, CDR1 is SGHRS and CDR2 is YFSETQ. This CDR3 spans 14 amino acids. V was shortened by 4 bases and J by 14 bases, with 22 bases between the two germline ends. The CDR3 nucleotides are TGCGCCAGCAGCCCCGAGGGTCAGTCAGGTCGGAAGTTCTTC. Amino acid sequence: CASSPEGQSGRKFF.

This chain joins TRBV6-6 and TRBJ2-1; D may be TRBD1 (6 bases). Germline lookup yields CDR1 MNHNY and CDR2 SVGAGI (reference sequence). V gave up 8 bases and J gave up 3 bases, with 17 bases separating them. This CDR3 is 15 amino acids long. In DNA, the CDR3 is TGTGCCAGCTGTAGAGGGGGAGCGGACTACAATGAGCAGTTCTTC. Its translation is CASCRGGADYNEQFF.

The chain couples TRBV28 to TRBJ1-2, with 9 positions matching TRBD1. Germline CDR1 reads MDHEN; CDR2 reads SYDVKM. This CDR3 contains 18 residues. V lost 1 base and J lost 4; bases outside the gene matches: 13. The CDR3 DNA sequence: TGTGCCAGCAGTTTATCGGGCCTGGACAGGGGTCGGAGCTATGGCTACACCTTC. Translated, it gives CASSLSGLDRGRSYGYTF.

The genes are TRBV10-3 and TRBJ2-2, with D perhaps TRBD1 (5 bases). The CDR3 spans 15 residues. CDR1 is ENHRY, CDR2 SYGVKD, per germline. Trimming stripped 3 bases from V and 7 bases from J, with 15 bases between. The DNA for the CDR3 is TGTGCCATCAGTGAAGGGGCCCTTTGGAACGGGGAGCTGTTTTTT. Protein: CAISEGALWNGELFF.

The J gene is TRBJ1-4, the V gene TRBV15; D not certain. The V gene lost 2 bases and the J gene lost 8 bases, with 12 bases spanning the gap. In germline, CDR1 is LNHNV, CDR2 YYDKDF (reference sequence). This CDR3 has 14 residues. The CDR3 DNA follows: TGTGCCACCAGCAGAAGAGTATTGGAGGAAAAACTGTTTTTT. It yields the protein CATSRRVLEEKLFF. The full variable domain, with the rest looked up from reference TRBV15 and TRBJ1-4, is DAMVIQNPRYQVTQFGKPVTLSCSQTLNHNVMYWYQQKSSQAPKLLFHYYDKDFNNEADTPDNFQSRRPNTSFCFLDIRSPGLGDTAMYLCATSRRVLEEKLFFGSGTQLSVL.